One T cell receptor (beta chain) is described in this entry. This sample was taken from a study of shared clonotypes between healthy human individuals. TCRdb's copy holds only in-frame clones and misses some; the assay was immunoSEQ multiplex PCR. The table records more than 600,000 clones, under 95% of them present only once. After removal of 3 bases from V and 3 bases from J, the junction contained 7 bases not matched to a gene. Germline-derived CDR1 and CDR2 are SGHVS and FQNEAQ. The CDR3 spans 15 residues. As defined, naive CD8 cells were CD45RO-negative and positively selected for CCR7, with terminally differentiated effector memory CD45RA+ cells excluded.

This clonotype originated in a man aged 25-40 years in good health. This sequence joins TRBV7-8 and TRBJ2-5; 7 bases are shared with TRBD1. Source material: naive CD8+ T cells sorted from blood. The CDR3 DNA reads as TGTGCCAGCAGCTTCGGTATAACAGGGGAAGAGACCCAGTACTTC. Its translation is CASSFGITGEETQYF.